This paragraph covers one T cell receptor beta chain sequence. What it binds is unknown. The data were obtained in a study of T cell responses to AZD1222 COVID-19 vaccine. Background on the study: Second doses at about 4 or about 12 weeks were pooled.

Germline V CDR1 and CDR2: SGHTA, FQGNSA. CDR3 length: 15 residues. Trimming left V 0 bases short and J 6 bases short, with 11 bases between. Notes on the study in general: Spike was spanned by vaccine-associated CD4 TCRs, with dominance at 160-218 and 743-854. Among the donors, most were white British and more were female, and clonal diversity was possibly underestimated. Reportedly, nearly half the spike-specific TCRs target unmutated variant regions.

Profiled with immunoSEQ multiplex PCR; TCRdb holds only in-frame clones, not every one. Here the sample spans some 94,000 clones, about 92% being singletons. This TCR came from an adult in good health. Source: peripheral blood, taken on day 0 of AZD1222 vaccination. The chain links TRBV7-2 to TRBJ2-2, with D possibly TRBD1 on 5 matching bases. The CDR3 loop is CASSLAGLLPGELFF. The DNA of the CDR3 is TGTGCCAGCAGCTTAGCGGGGCTCCTCCCCGGGGAGCTGTTTTTT. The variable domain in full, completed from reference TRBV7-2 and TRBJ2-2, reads GAGVSQSPSNKVTEKGKDVELRCDPISGHTALYWYRQSLGQGLEFLIYFQGNSAPDKSGLPSDRFSAERTGGSVSTLTIQRTQQEDSAVYLCASSLAGLLPGELFFGEGSRLTVL.